One sample yielded the 15 T cell receptor beta chains listed below, sequenced in a study of blood T cell repertoires in COVID-19. This table comes from immunoSEQ multiplex PCR, and its TCRdb copy is limited to in-frame clones, with some not included. The sample has more than 100,000 clones; roughly 83% are singletons. Sequenced input: peripheral blood. These receptors were obtained from a woman in her twenties or thirties who had recovered from COVID-19.

The rearrangement links TRBV14 to TRBJ1-2; 7 nucleotides match TRBD1. Germline trimming cut 6 bases from V and 8 bases from J; bases unmatched to any gene: 9. CDR3 length: 13 residues. Germline V lookup: CDR1 SGHDN, CDR2 FVKESK. CDR3 sequence: CASSRTGVGGYTF. DNA for the CDR3: TGTGCCAGCAGTCGAACAGGGGTGGGCGGCTACACCTTC.

The chain is built from TRBV5-1 and TRBJ1-1; TRBD1 aligns across 10 bases. V lost 4 bases and J lost 5; bases outside the gene matches: 8. The CDR3 is 15 amino acids. Germline lookup yields CDR1 SGHRS and CDR2 YFSETQ. DNA for the CDR3: TGCGCCAGCAGCAAAAGGACAGGGGGGGATACTGAAGCTTTCTTT. Protein: CASSKRTGGDTEAFF.

The rearrangement joins TRBV6-6 to TRBJ1-5, with 8 positions matching TRBD1. The CDR3 is 15 amino acids. Unmatched junction bases numbered 4, after V lost 6 bases and J lost 0 bases. CDR1 and CDR2 from the germline V gene are MNHNY and SVGAGI (reference sequence). The CDR3 coding sequence is TGTGCCAGCAGCCGGGACAGGACTAGCAATCAGCCCCAGCATTTT. This codes for CASSRDRTSNQPQHF.

The genes are TRBV7-9 and TRBJ1-1, with TRBD1 as a possible D gene (5 bases). The germline V gene encodes CDR1 SEHNR and CDR2 FQNEAQ (reference sequence). V was pared by 7 bases and J by 2 bases, with 11 bases between. The CDR3 has 13 residues. CDR3 protein: CASNGGANTEAFF. CDR3 in DNA: TGTGCCAGCAACGGCGGGGCAAACACTGAAGCTTTCTTT. The full variable domain, its missing parts supplied by reference TRBV7-9 and TRBJ1-1, is DTGVSQNPRHKITKRGQNVTFRCDPISEHNRLYWYRQTLGQGPEFLTYFQNEAQLEKSRLLSDRFSAERPKGSFSTLEIQRTEQGDSAMYLCASNGGANTEAFFGQGTRLTVV.

The table lists this clone with a count of one. V and J are TRBV5-1 and TRBJ2-5; TRBD2 matches 11 bases. Germline assignment: CDR1 SGHRS and CDR2 YFSETQ. V lost 0 bases and J lost 2; bases outside the gene matches: 3. The length of the CDR3 is 16 residues. The DNA for the CDR3 is TGCGCCAGCAGCTTGGCAGGGACTAGCGGACAAGAGACCCAGTACTTC. It encodes CASSLAGTSGQETQYF.

This chain connects TRBV18 to TRBJ1-1; D ambiguous. Germline loops: CDR1 KGHSH, CDR2 LQKENI. V lost 2 bases, J lost 7 bases, and 14 bases lay in between. The length of the CDR3 is 14 residues. CDR3: CASSPDPGEGEAFF. In DNA, the CDR3 is TGTGCCAGCTCACCAGATCCCGGGGAAGGTGAAGCTTTCTTT.

This clone occurred a few times. The chain links TRBV6-5 to TRBJ1-2; D may be TRBD1 (5 bases). Trimming left V 6 bases short and J 12 bases short, with 20 bases between. Germline CDR1 reads MNHEY; CDR2 reads SVGAGI. This CDR3 has 13 amino acids. The CDR3 sequence is CASSREGDDGNTF. The CDR3 DNA reads as TGTGCCAGCAGCAGGGAAGGTGATGATGGAAACACCTTC.

The rearrangement uses TRBV20-1 and TRBJ1-2; a possible D gene is TRBD1 (5 bases). The germline gives CDR1 DFQATT, CDR2 SNEGSKA (reference sequence). The CDR3 has 12 amino acids. The V end lost 3 bases, the J end lost 8 bases, and 13 bases lay between the germline ends. CDR3 sequence: CSASSVTGGYTF. Here the CDR3 DNA reads TGCAGTGCTAGTTCTGTTACAGGAGGCTACACCTTC.

The chain uses TRBV13 and TRBJ2-7, with 9 bases that match TRBD1. The CDR3 is 15 residues long. Trimming at V came to 0 bases and at J to 2 bases, leaving 2 bases not matched to a gene. Germline V gene sequence: CDR1 PRHDT, CDR2 FYEKMQ (reference sequence). The CDR3 sequence is CASSLGGQGTYEQYF. In nucleotides, the CDR3 is TGTGCCAGCAGCTTAGGTGGACAGGGGACCTACGAGCAGTACTTC.

The chain links TRBV7-9 to TRBJ1-1; D is unclear. The germline V and J ends were trimmed by 3 bases and 1 base, with 9 bases remaining between them. This CDR3 has 14 amino acids. Looked up from germline, CDR1 is SEHNR and CDR2 is FQNEAQ (reference sequence). CDR3 region: CASSLLVGNTEAFF. CDR3 bases: TGTGCCAGCAGCTTGTTAGTTGGGAACACTGAAGCTTTCTTT.

The genes are TRBV6-4 and TRBJ2-1; TRBD2 might be the D (6 bases). The germline V gene encodes CDR1 MRHNA and CDR2 SNTAGT. This CDR3 spans 13 amino acids. V lost 3 bases and J 9 bases, leaving 12 bases between the germline ends. CDR3 protein: CASSESSETEQFF. The CDR3 coding sequence is TGTGCCAGCAGTGAGTCTAGCGAGACTGAGCAGTTCTTC.

Regarding this clone: At one boundary the junction diverges from the germline segment, which might be a read error. This rearrangement joins TRBV7-7 to TRBJ2-1; possibly TRBD1 for D (6 bases). This CDR3 has 15 residues. In germline, CDR1 is SSHAT, CDR2 FNYEAQ (reference sequence). CDR3 protein: CASSPQGSLYNEQFF. DNA for the CDR3: TGTGCTAGCAGCCCTCAGGGGTCTCTCTACAATGAGCAGTTCTTC.

This clone was recorded only once. The chain combines TRBV27 with TRBJ2-3, with TRBD2 as a possible D gene (5 bases). The CDR3 is 15 residues long. Germline loops: CDR1 MNHEY, CDR2 SMNVEV (reference sequence). V was clipped by 6 bases and J by 0 bases, with 13 bases between them. CDR3 in DNA: TGTGCCAGCAGCCCGGGGATTCCTAGCACAGATACGCAGTATTTT. It specifies CASSPGIPSTDTQYF.

This sequence joins TRBV3-1 (or the pseudogene TRBV3-2) and TRBJ2-3, with 10 positions matching TRBD1. After removal of 4 bases from V and 3 bases from J, the junction contained 4 bases not matched to a gene. This CDR3 comprises 15 residues. Germline-derived CDR1 and CDR2 are LGHDT and YNNKEL (reference sequence). The chain's CDR3 is CASSPRDRGTDTQYF. CDR3 DNA: TGTGCCAGCAGCCCCCGGGACAGGGGTACAGATACGCAGTATTTT.

This clone was seen just once. The chain carries TRBV27 and TRBJ2-1; 7 positions match TRBD1. Trimming cost V 5 bases and J 4 bases; bases outside gene matches: 8. The CDR3 length is 15 residues. Germline V CDR1 and CDR2: MNHEY, SMNVEV (reference sequence). The CDR3 spells CASSDPRDSYNEQFF. The CDR3 DNA follows: TGTGCCAGCAGTGACCCCCGGGACAGTTACAATGAGCAGTTCTTC.